This TCR beta chain stems from a study of T-cell reconstitution after alpha-beta-depleted transplantation in children. Germline-derived CDR1 and CDR2 are DFQATT and SNEGSKA (reference sequence). This CDR3 is 12 amino acids long. The J segment lost 3 bases and the V segment lost 5 bases, leaving 3 bases of the junction unmatched. It was with unique molecular identifiers that the TCRbeta library was prepared. TCRdb passed the PCR reads through MiXCR, listing each CDR3 protein once. The table has around 450,000 distinct CDR3 sequences, 15% to 20% seen once; the top ten hold under 30%. The sequencing used PBMCs, mostly from graft donor cells, collected 360 days after TCRalphabeta/CD19-depleted stem cell transplant. This clonotype was sampled from a boy under two years old who had a stem cell transplant for Wiskott-Aldrich syndrome, so the T cells may come from the graft donor. The rearrangement uses TRBV20-1 and TRBJ2-5; TRBD1 agrees at 7 bases. The CDR3 spells CSASGTEETQYF. The DNA of the CDR3 is TGCAGTGCTTCCGGGACAGAAGAGACCCAGTACTTC.